This is a list of T cell receptor beta chains from one sample in a study of OX40 agonist ivuxolimab in advanced cancers. Generated by immunoSEQ multiplex PCR, the TCRdb table keeps only in-frame clones and is missing some. Altogether tens of thousands of clones are present, approximately 79% being singletons, with the ten largest covering under 13%. Source: CD4+ or CD8+ T cells sorted from blood, taken in a trial of the OX40 agonist ivuxolimab. The receptors derive from an adult with an advanced solid tumor such as melanoma, head and neck, liver or kidney cancer. Each CDR3 is given with its conserved first and last residue. The order of the fields is D gene, clone size, V gene, CDR3 length, J gene, CDR3 protein, CDR3 DNA. D genes are given only for firm matches. Clone size is given for some rows only: seen once, a few or many times, or a class if the clone is expanded.

TRBD2	NA	TRBV27	14	TRBJ2-1	CASSQISGTREQFF	TGTGCCAGCAGTCAGATTAGCGGGACTCGTGAGCAGTTCTTC
NA	NA	TRBV10-3	14	TRBJ1-1	CAISEPGRNTEAFF	TGTGCCATCAGTGAGCCAGGGAGGAACACTGAAGCTTTCTTT
TRBD2	few	TRBV29-1	18	TRBJ2-2	CSVKLAGGLGGSTGELFF	TGCAGCGTGAAACTAGCGGGGGGGCTTGGAGGGAGCACCGGGGAGCTGTTTTTT
NA	NA	TRBV27	16	TRBJ2-5	CASSPLGPAVWETQYF	TGTGCCAGCAGTCCCTTGGGGCCGGCGGTCTGGGAGACCCAGTACTTC
NA	medium-sized	TRBV19	13	TRBJ1-1	CASSKGVSTEAFF	TGTGCCAGTAGTAAAGGCGTTAGCACTGAAGCTTTCTTT
NA	NA	TRBV6-1	12	TRBJ2-5	CASSEIGETQYF	TGTGCCAGCAGTGAAATCGGAGAGACCCAGTACTTC
NA	NA	TRBV4-1	14	TRBJ2-7	CASSLTGQTYEQYF	TGCGCCAGCAGCCTAACTGGACAGACCTACGAGCAGTACTTC
NA	NA	TRBV27	17	TRBJ2-1	CASSYSGVPTPYNEQFF	TGTGCCAGCAGTTACTCGGGGGTGCCGACTCCATACAATGAGCAGTTCTTC
TRBD1	NA	TRBV7-2	13	TRBJ1-2	CASSPTGSPGYTF	TGTGCCAGCAGCCCGACAGGGTCTCCTGGCTACACCTTC
TRBD2	NA	TRBV10-3	16	TRBJ2-6	CAISEGLAAGANVLTF	TGTGCCATCAGTGAGGGACTAGCGGCTGGGGCCAACGTCCTGACTTTC
NA	many	TRBV19	13	TRBJ1-2	CASRPNLNYGYTF	TGTGCCAGTAGACCAAACCTTAACTATGGCTACACCTTC
NA	NA	TRBV9	14	TRBJ1-2	CASSSDGFNYGYTF	TGTGCCAGCAGCTCGGACGGATTTAACTATGGCTACACCTTC
NA	NA	TRBV27	13	TRBJ2-1	CASSLLGGNEQFF	TGTGCCAGCAGTTTACTGGGTGGTAATGAGCAGTTCTTC
TRBD2	NA	TRBV5-4	14	TRBJ2-7	CASSGRGSYYEQYF	TGTGCCAGCAGCGGGAGGGGCAGTTACTACGAGCAGTACTTC
TRBD2	NA	TRBV7-2	15	TRBJ2-1	CASRLIAGGPDEQFF	TGTGCCAGCAGACTTATAGCGGGAGGGCCAGATGAGCAGTTCTTC
TRBD1	NA	TRBV10-3	16	TRBJ2-7	CAISEPGGDRVKSGYF	TGTGCCATCAGTGAGCCTGGGGGGGACAGGGTGAAATCAGGGTACTTC
NA	NA	TRBV5-1	13	TRBJ2-7	CASSFQTGYEQYF	TGCGCCAGCAGCTTCCAGACAGGCTACGAGCAGTACTTC
NA	NA	TRBV19	12	TRBJ1-2	CASSIDPGGYTF	TGTGCCAGTAGTATAGATCCTGGTGGCTACACCTTC
TRBD2	NA	TRBV7-6	16	TRBJ2-1	CASSLVTSSGMGEQFF	TGTGCCAGCAGCTTAGTTACTTCTAGCGGGATGGGTGAGCAGTTCTTC
NA	few	TRBV18	13	TRBJ2-7	CASSPHRDDEQYF	TGTGCCAGCTCACCTCACAGGGACGACGAGCAGTACTTC
NA	NA	TRBV6-6	15	TRBJ2-1	CASSYGRQGHNEQFF	TGTGCCAGCAGTTACGGGCGGCAGGGACACAATGAGCAGTTCTTC
TRBD2	NA	TRBV4-3	14	TRBJ2-7	CASSQEGLAYEQYF	TGCGCCAGCAGCCAAGAGGGACTAGCCTACGAGCAGTACTTC
NA	once	TRBV7-2	17	TRBJ2-5	CASSLRGRGSSQETQYF	TGTGCCAGCAGCTTAAGGGGGCGGGGGAGCTCCCAAGAGACCCAGTACTTC
TRBD1	NA	TRBV11-1	15	TRBJ1-5	CASSLGTGSNQPQHF	TGTGCCAGCAGCTTAGGGACAGGGAGCAATCAGCCCCAGCATTTT
TRBD1	NA	TRBV19	15	TRBJ2-2	CASSAGTANTGELFF	TGTGCCAGTAGTGCCGGGACAGCGAACACCGGGGAGCTGTTTTTT
NA	NA	TRBV7-9	13	TRBJ2-3	CASRDLGTDTQYF	TGTGCCAGCAGGGACCTTGGGACAGATACGCAGTATTTT
TRBD2	NA	TRBV7-3	16	TRBJ2-3	CASSLVSGSSTDTQYF	TGTGCCAGCAGCTTAGTTAGCGGGAGCAGCACAGATACGCAGTATTTT
NA	NA	TRBV30	13	TRBJ2-7	CAWETGSYYEQYF	TGTGCCTGGGAAACAGGGAGCTACTACGAGCAGTACTTC
NA	NA	TRBV7-2	13	TRBJ2-3	CASSLSTTDTQYF	TGTGCCAGCAGCTTATCAACAACAGATACGCAGTATTTT
NA	NA	TRBV28	15	TRBJ2-1	CASSTSKRTYNEQFF	TGTGCCAGCAGTACTAGCAAACGGACCTACAATGAGCAGTTCTTC
TRBD1	NA	TRBV7-6	14	TRBJ2-7	CASSPLPGQGEQYF	TGTGCCAGCAGCCCCCTGCCGGGACAGGGAGAGCAGTACTTC
NA	once	TRBV10-3	16	TRBJ2-7	CAISEENGLGLYEQYF	TGTGCCATCAGTGAGGAAAACGGTCTAGGGCTCTACGAGCAGTACTTC
TRBD2	NA	TRBV7-8	19	TRBJ2-1	CASSLARSLAGSSYNEQFF	TGTGCCAGCAGCTTAGCGAGAAGTTTAGCGGGAAGCTCCTACAATGAGCAGTTCTTC
NA	NA	TRBV18	16	TRBJ1-5	CASSPEPTVSSWPQHF	TGTGCCAGCTCACCAGAACCGACTGTAAGCTCATGGCCCCAGCATTTT
NA	medium-sized	TRBV5-1	14	TRBJ2-3	CASSLARNTDTQYF	TGCGCCAGCAGCTTGGCCAGGAACACAGATACGCAGTATTTT
NA	NA	TRBV4-1	15	TRBJ2-1	CASSLISSSYNEQFF	TGCGCCAGCAGCCTAATTTCCAGCTCCTACAATGAGCAGTTCTTC
TRBD1	NA	TRBV7-3	14	TRBJ2-7	CASSLRQGPYEQYF	TGTGCCAGCAGCCTAAGACAGGGCCCCTACGAGCAGTACTTC
TRBD2	NA	TRBV6-5	15	TRBJ2-1	CASSTAGAGYNEQFF	TGTGCCAGCAGCACAGCGGGAGCAGGCTACAATGAGCAGTTCTTC
NA	NA	TRBV4-1	14	TRBJ2-7	CASSQASSSPEQYF	TGCGCCAGCAGCCAAGCCAGTTCCTCCCCCGAGCAGTACTTC
NA	NA	TRBV7-2	12	TRBJ2-5	CASSLTKETQYF	TGTGCCAGCAGCCTTACCAAAGAGACCCAGTACTTC
NA	NA	TRBV19	13	TRBJ1-1	CASRWTANTEAFF	TGTGCCAGTAGATGGACAGCGAACACTGAAGCTTTCTTT
TRBD2	NA	TRBV6-5	13	TRBJ2-7	CATVAGGPYEQYF	TGTGCCACTGTAGCGGGAGGCCCCTACGAGCAGTACTTC
TRBD1	NA	TRBV11-1	14	TRBJ1-2	CASSPTGSLYGYTF	TGTGCCAGCAGCCCGACAGGGTCCCTGTATGGCTACACCTTC
TRBD1	NA	TRBV5-4	16	TRBJ2-2	CASSFSGTVNTGELFF	TGTGCCAGCAGCTTCTCCGGGACAGTGAACACCGGGGAGCTGTTTTTT
NA	NA	TRBV4-1	18	TRBJ1-5	CASSQDSTGFFGNQPQHF	TGCGCCAGCAGCCAAGATAGCACAGGGTTTTTCGGCAATCAGCCCCAGCATTTT
TRBD1	NA	TRBV7-2	16	TRBJ2-7	CASSARGQGGIYEQYF	TGTGCCAGCAGCGCACGGGGACAGGGGGGGATCTACGAGCAGTACTTC
NA	NA	TRBV5-4	14	TRBJ1-5	CASSLAGARQPQHF	TGTGCCAGCAGCTTGGCAGGGGCTCGGCAGCCCCAGCATTTT
TRBD2	few	TRBV4-1	17	TRBJ2-5	CASSQAGGRALQETQYF	TGCGCCAGCAGCCAAGCGGGCGGGAGGGCCCTACAAGAGACCCAGTACTTC
TRBD2	NA	TRBV11-3	17	TRBJ2-1	CASSLGTSGGRDNEQFF	TGTGCCAGCAGCTTAGGGACTAGCGGGGGGCGGGACAATGAGCAGTTCTTC
NA	NA	TRBV4-1	16	TRBJ2-2	CASSQEGLTPTGELFF	TGCGCCAGCAGCCAAGAAGGGCTTACCCCCACCGGGGAGCTGTTTTTT
NA	few	TRBV6-5	15	TRBJ2-2	CASSAPGVFTGELFF	TGTGCCAGCAGTGCCCCAGGAGTTTTCACCGGGGAGCTGTTTTTT
TRBD2	NA	TRBV6-6	16	TRBJ2-1	CASSYPQRGSYNEQFF	TGTGCCAGCAGTTACCCTCAGCGGGGCTCCTACAATGAGCAGTTCTTC